The 10 T cell receptor beta chains in this list originate from one sample, sequenced in a study of CXCR3-negative and CXCR3-positive naive CD8 T cells (dated by TCRdb to about 2019). Their target antigens are unknown. Instrument on record: NextSeq 550. The Human TCR Profiling Kit (MiLaboratory) was used to prepare UMI-labeled 5' RACE TRB cDNA libraries. TCRdb reprocessed the reads and assigns one entry to each CDR3 protein sequence, leaving out DNA. The sample table records 84,000 or so distinct CDR3 sequences. Jointly, the top ten make up roughly 0.64% of the sample. The study at large found these results: Compared with CXCR3-negative naive cells, CXCR3-positive naive cells had TRB CDR3s with higher hydrophobicity (lower Kidera factor 4), lower energy, and higher strength and volume indices.

Sequences were obtained from naive CXCR3+ CD8+ T cells from blood. The cell subset or site label of this sample denotes: CD45RO-CCR7+CD27+CD95- naive CD8+ T cells expressing CXCR3 (TNR3+). These TCRs come from a human donor in good health. Some clones in this sample may be carry-over from other donors' samples.

This chain links TRBV28 with TRBJ2-7. There are 13 residues in the CDR3. Germline CDR1 reads MDHEN; CDR2 reads SYDVKM. The CDR3 spells CASSLTGLSEQYF.

This chain uses TRBV29-1 with TRBJ1-1. The CDR3 has 12 residues. Germline V CDR1 and CDR2: SQVTM, ANQGSEA. The CDR3 loop is CSVLVLNIEAFF.

The CDR3 sequence is CASRLAGYNEQFF. The rearrangement uses TRBV10-2 and TRBJ2-1; absent DNA, TCRdb's TRBD2 call cannot be checked. The CDR3 is made up of 13 amino acids. In germline, CDR1 is WSHSY, CDR2 SAAADI.

This chain links TRBV5-1 with TRBJ2-3; TCRdb's D gene call, TRBD2, goes unchecked for lack of DNA. This CDR3 comprises 15 residues. Germline values: CDR1 SGHRS, CDR2 YFSETQ. The CDR3 here is CASSNFSDLTDTQYF.

The rearrangement links TRBV2 to TRBJ2-7; TCRdb's D gene call, TRBD1, goes unchecked for lack of DNA. Germline V lookup: CDR1 SNHLY, CDR2 FYNNEI. The CDR3 has 14 residues. The CDR3 reads CASIEGQGDYEQYF.

The rearrangement uses TRBV21-1 and TRBJ2-7; without DNA, the TCRdb call of TRBD2 cannot be checked. TRBV21-1 is a listed pseudogene. This CDR3 has 21 residues. CDR3 amino acids: CASSNVEGGTSGRPGIYEQYF.

The CDR3 loop is CASSLVLTDTQYF. V usage is TRBV5-5 and J usage is TRBJ2-3. CDR3 length: 13 amino acids. From germline, CDR1 is SGHKS and CDR2 YYEKEE (reference sequence).

The chain couples TRBV29-1 to TRBJ2-1; TCRdb picks TRBD2, but there is no DNA to check that call. CDR1 and CDR2 (germline): SQVTM, ANQGSEA. The CDR3 consists of 14 residues. The CDR3 loop reads CSVPTSGRMDEQFF.

The chain is built from TRBV6-5 and TRBJ2-7; TCRdb gives TRBD2 as the D gene, but with no DNA this cannot be confirmed. The germline V gene has CDR1 MNHEY and CDR2 SVGAGI. This CDR3 region has 15 residues. This chain's CDR3 is CASSYSGGNFREQYF.

The gene calls are TRBV20-1 and TRBJ1-5; TCRdb outputs TRBD1, but without DNA this stays unchecked. Germline lookup yields CDR1 DFQATT and CDR2 SNEGSKA (reference sequence). The CDR3 is made up of 17 amino acids. The CDR3 spells CSARDAWQGAMNQPQHF.